The rows below give T cell receptor beta chains drawn from one sample of a study of blood T cells in healthy people across ages. Each CDR3 protein gets one entry after TCRdb re-called the 5' RACE reads with MiXCR. This sample has roughly 1.4 million distinct CDR3 sequences, with roughly 64% found just once. Sequencing used blood. These receptor sequences come from a man between 18 and 29 years old in good health. CDR3s include the opening cysteine and the closing phenylalanine or tryptophan. The order of the fields is CDR3 protein, CDR3 DNA, V gene, clone size, J gene, D gene. A D gene is named only where the DNA matches it firmly. Expanded clones get a size class; other rows say once, few or many, or leave the size out.

CDR3aa: CAWTTGQETQYF; CDR3nt: TGTGCCTGGACGACAGGCCAAGAGACCCAGTACTTC; v_gene: TRBV30; abundance: NA; j_gene: TRBJ2-5; d_gene: NA
CDR3aa: CASSYRGGYEQYF; CDR3nt: TGTGCCAGCAGTTACCGCGGAGGCTACGAGCAGTACTTC; v_gene: TRBV6-6; abundance: many; j_gene: TRBJ2-7; d_gene: NA
CDR3aa: CSVEVAGGVYEQYF; CDR3nt: TGCAGCGTTGAAGTGGCAGGTGGGGTCTACGAGCAGTACTTC; v_gene: TRBV29-1; abundance: NA; j_gene: TRBJ2-7; d_gene: NA
CDR3aa: CASSELAGRAYEQYF; CDR3nt: TGTGCCAGCAGTGAATTGGCAGGGCGCGCCTACGAGCAGTACTTC; v_gene: TRBV2; abundance: NA; j_gene: TRBJ2-7; d_gene: NA
CDR3aa: CASRRGSGVASPLHF; CDR3nt: TGTGCCAGCAGAAGGGGGTCCGGGGTTGCTTCACCCCTCCACTTT; v_gene: TRBV6-2/TRBV6-3; abundance: NA; j_gene: TRBJ1-6; d_gene: NA
CDR3aa: CASSLLGTGSNQPQHF; CDR3nt: TGTGCCAGCAGTTTATTAGGGACAGGGAGCAATCAGCCCCAGCATTTT; v_gene: TRBV27; abundance: NA; j_gene: TRBJ1-5; d_gene: TRBD1
CDR3aa: CASTFGRGPVSNQPQHF; CDR3nt: TGTGCCAGCACTTTTGGACGGGGGCCCGTTAGCAATCAGCCCCAGCATTTT; v_gene: TRBV28; abundance: once; j_gene: TRBJ1-5; d_gene: NA
CDR3aa: CAISEPGVGSEKLFF; CDR3nt: TGTGCCATCAGTGAGCCAGGAGTCGGTAGTGAAAAACTGTTTTTT; v_gene: TRBV10-3; abundance: NA; j_gene: TRBJ1-4; d_gene: NA
CDR3aa: CAINTLGLTYEQYF; CDR3nt: TGTGCCATCAATACACTCGGACTGACCTACGAGCAGTACTTC; v_gene: TRBV10-3; abundance: NA; j_gene: TRBJ2-7; d_gene: NA
CDR3aa: CSVGEGEQYF; CDR3nt: TGCAGCGTTGGGGAGGGCGAGCAGTACTTC; v_gene: TRBV29-1; abundance: NA; j_gene: TRBJ2-7; d_gene: TRBD2
CDR3aa: CASSGGFMNTEAFF; CDR3nt: TGTGCCAGCAGTGGGGGATTTATGAACACTGAAGCTTTCTTT; v_gene: TRBV2; abundance: once; j_gene: TRBJ1-1; d_gene: NA
CDR3aa: CASSQDRDRGTYEQYF; CDR3nt: TGCGCCAGCAGCCAAGACCGAGACAGGGGGACCTACGAGCAGTACTTC; v_gene: TRBV4-3; abundance: NA; j_gene: TRBJ2-7; d_gene: TRBD1
CDR3aa: CASSIGQGSYNEQFF; CDR3nt: TGTGCCAGTAGTATCGGACAGGGTTCCTACAATGAGCAGTTCTTC; v_gene: TRBV19; abundance: few; j_gene: TRBJ2-1; d_gene: TRBD1
CDR3aa: CASGRWTGYDERFF; CDR3nt: TGTGCTAGTGGTAGATGGACAGGGTACGATGAGCGGTTCTTC; v_gene: TRBV12-5; abundance: NA; j_gene: TRBJ2-1; d_gene: TRBD1
CDR3aa: CASRRTGQVTYEQYF; CDR3nt: TGTGCCAGCAGGCGTACGGGACAGGTAACCTACGAGCAGTACTTC; v_gene: TRBV6-5; abundance: NA; j_gene: TRBJ2-7; d_gene: TRBD1
CDR3aa: CASSSATGGFPEAFF; CDR3nt: TGTGCCAGCAGTTCCGCGACAGGGGGCTTTCCTGAAGCTTTCTTT; v_gene: TRBV6-6; abundance: once; j_gene: TRBJ1-1; d_gene: TRBD1
CDR3aa: CASSTGPSGGYNEQYF; CDR3nt: TGTGCCAGCAGTACGGGACCTAGCGGGGGCTACAATGAGCAGTACTTC; v_gene: TRBV12-3/TRBV12-4; abundance: NA; j_gene: TRBJ2-7; d_gene: TRBD2
CDR3aa: CATSRATPRGTDTQYF; CDR3nt: TGTGCCACCAGCAGAGCAACGCCGCGTGGCACAGATACGCAGTATTTT; v_gene: TRBV15; abundance: NA; j_gene: TRBJ2-3; d_gene: NA
CDR3aa: CATSREWGSEQFF; CDR3nt: TGTGCCACCAGCAGAGAATGGGGGTCTGAGCAGTTCTTC; v_gene: TRBV15; abundance: few; j_gene: TRBJ2-1; d_gene: NA
CDR3aa: CSVERDISTQYF; CDR3nt: TGCAGCGTTGAACGAGACATCTCTACGCAGTATTTT; v_gene: TRBV29-1; abundance: NA; j_gene: TRBJ2-3; d_gene: NA
CDR3aa: CSAPTGRGRYEQYF; CDR3nt: TGCAGTGCACCTACAGGCAGGGGGCGCTACGAGCAGTACTTC; v_gene: TRBV20-1; abundance: NA; j_gene: TRBJ2-7; d_gene: TRBD1
CDR3aa: CASSAGTSYQETQYF; CDR3nt: TGTGCCAGCAGTGCCGGGACTAGTTACCAAGAGACCCAGTACTTC; v_gene: TRBV27; abundance: few; j_gene: TRBJ2-5; d_gene: TRBD2
CDR3aa: CASSNLRNSPLHF; CDR3nt: TGTGCCAGTAGTAACCTTCGAAATTCACCCCTCCACTTT; v_gene: TRBV19; abundance: few; j_gene: TRBJ1-6; d_gene: NA
CDR3aa: CSARVVVGEQYF; CDR3nt: TGCAGTGCTAGAGTAGTCGTGGGGGAGCAGTACTTC; v_gene: TRBV20-1; abundance: NA; j_gene: TRBJ2-5; d_gene: NA
CDR3aa: CSVVGAGAHTEAFF; CDR3nt: TGCAGCGTTGTGGGGGCAGGGGCCCACACTGAAGCTTTCTTT; v_gene: TRBV29-1; abundance: NA; j_gene: TRBJ1-1; d_gene: NA
CDR3aa: CASSAPGLSTDTQYF; CDR3nt: TGTGCCAGCAGCGCCCCGGGACTGAGCACAGATACGCAGTATTTT; v_gene: TRBV9; abundance: NA; j_gene: TRBJ2-3; d_gene: NA
CDR3aa: CASSAYGLNGETQYF; CDR3nt: TGTGCCAGCAGCGCCTACGGACTAAACGGAGAGACCCAGTACTTC; v_gene: TRBV6-2/TRBV6-3; abundance: few; j_gene: TRBJ2-5; d_gene: NA
CDR3aa: CASSPLVQETQYF; CDR3nt: TGTGCCAGCAGCCCACTAGTACAAGAGACCCAGTACTTC; v_gene: TRBV7-2; abundance: few; j_gene: TRBJ2-5; d_gene: NA
CDR3aa: CASSLSGGPLNEQFF; CDR3nt: TGTGCCAGCAGTCTAAGCGGGGGACCCCTCAATGAGCAGTTCTTC; v_gene: TRBV6-2/TRBV6-3; abundance: NA; j_gene: TRBJ2-1; d_gene: TRBD2
CDR3aa: CSARPTSVSYNEQFF; CDR3nt: TGCAGTGCTAGACCAACTAGCGTGAGTTACAATGAGCAGTTCTTC; v_gene: TRBV20-1; abundance: NA; j_gene: TRBJ2-1; d_gene: TRBD2
CDR3aa: CASSLFSGRTYNEQFF; CDR3nt: TGTGCCAGCAGTTTATTTAGCGGGCGGACCTACAATGAGCAGTTCTTC; v_gene: TRBV28; abundance: few; j_gene: TRBJ2-1; d_gene: TRBD2
CDR3aa: CASSQDSSGGAIYNEQFF; CDR3nt: TGCGCCAGCAGCCAAGATTCTAGCGGGGGGGCCATTTACAATGAGCAGTTCTTC; v_gene: TRBV4-1; abundance: once; j_gene: TRBJ2-1; d_gene: TRBD2
CDR3aa: CSAARGGSNQPQHF; CDR3nt: TGCAGTGCTGCTCGGGGGGGGAGCAATCAGCCCCAGCATTTT; v_gene: TRBV20-1; abundance: NA; j_gene: TRBJ1-5; d_gene: NA
CDR3aa: CASSLGGSPTQYF; CDR3nt: TGTGCCAGCAGCTTAGGTGGGAGTCCGACCCAGTACTTC; v_gene: TRBV7-2; abundance: NA; j_gene: TRBJ2-5; d_gene: NA
CDR3aa: CASAGGLYEQYF; CDR3nt: TGTGCCAGCGCTGGGGGGCTCTACGAGCAGTACTTC; v_gene: TRBV2; abundance: few; j_gene: TRBJ2-7; d_gene: NA
CDR3aa: CASKKTSGYEQYF; CDR3nt: TGTGCCAGCAAAAAGACTAGCGGGTATGAGCAGTACTTC; v_gene: TRBV27; abundance: NA; j_gene: TRBJ2-4; d_gene: TRBD2
CDR3aa: CASRETSGAPGAQYF; CDR3nt: TGTGCCAGCAGGGAGACTAGCGGGGCCCCCGGGGCCCAGTACTTC; v_gene: TRBV27; abundance: NA; j_gene: TRBJ2-7; d_gene: TRBD2
CDR3aa: CASSFYGPRGEAFF; CDR3nt: TGTGCCAGCAGTTTTTACGGACCCCGAGGTGAAGCTTTCTTT; v_gene: TRBV6-2/TRBV6-3; abundance: many; j_gene: TRBJ1-1; d_gene: NA
CDR3aa: CASSLDLVYTEAFF; CDR3nt: TGTGCCAGCAGCTTAGACTTGGTGTACACTGAAGCTTTCTTT; v_gene: TRBV7-9; abundance: NA; j_gene: TRBJ1-1; d_gene: NA
CDR3aa: CASTDSGGPVEQYF; CDR3nt: TGTGCCAGCACCGACTCGGGGGGGCCGGTTGAGCAGTACTTC; v_gene: TRBV12-3/TRBV12-4; abundance: NA; j_gene: TRBJ2-7; d_gene: TRBD2
CDR3aa: CSVVAGWNSGYTF; CDR3nt: TGCAGTGTGGTGGCAGGGTGGAACTCTGGCTACACCTTC; v_gene: TRBV20-1; abundance: NA; j_gene: TRBJ1-2; d_gene: NA
CDR3aa: CASSYSTSDNQPQHF; CDR3nt: TGTGCCAGCAGTTACTCGACAAGCGACAATCAGCCCCAGCATTTT; v_gene: TRBV6-6; abundance: NA; j_gene: TRBJ1-5; d_gene: NA
CDR3aa: CASSPASSEQYF; CDR3nt: TGTGCCAGCAGCCCAGCTAGTTCGGAGCAGTACTTC; v_gene: TRBV11-1; abundance: NA; j_gene: TRBJ2-7; d_gene: NA
CDR3aa: CASSYRGGSLNTGELFF; CDR3nt: TGTGCCAGCAGTTACCGGGGCGGGAGCTTGAACACCGGGGAGCTGTTTTTT; v_gene: TRBV6-5; abundance: NA; j_gene: TRBJ2-2; d_gene: TRBD2